What follows are 20 T cell receptor beta chains derived from one specimen sequenced in a study of blood T cells in healthy people across ages. The second PCR ran roughly 6 to 11 cycles with a sample-barcoded 5' primer and J-beta primers. Using its own MiXCR run on the 5' RACE reads, TCRdb lists one record per CDR3 protein. The table shows around 690,000 distinct CDR3 sequences, with 58% occurring only once. The specimen was blood. These receptors came from a man between 60 and 75 years old in good health.

Remarks on this clonotype: Given a much more abundant clone one base away, this may be a read error. The J gene is TRBJ2-5, the V gene TRBV7-6; TRBD1 is a possible D gene (6 bases). The CDR3 loop spans 17 amino acids. The V gene's germline CDR1 is SGHVS and CDR2 FNYEAQ. The CDR3 nucleotides are TGTGCCGGCAGCTTAGGTCTTGGACAGACCCTGGGAGAGACCCAGTACTTC. It codes for CAGSLGLGQTLGETQYF.

This clonotype occurred a few times. The chain carries TRBV2 and TRBJ2-7, with a weak D call TRBD2 (6 bases). CDR1 is SNHLY and CDR2 is FYNNEI in the germline V gene. Between the trimmed V and J ends, which lost 0 bases and 9 bases, there was a span of 15 bases. The CDR3 runs 14 residues. The CDR3 DNA reads as TGTGCCAGCAGTGAAGCGCTTCAAGGAGGGCGGCAGTACTTC. Its translation is CASSEALQGGRQYF.

The chain joins TRBV28 to TRBJ1-6; 10 nucleotides align to TRBD1. The CDR3 length is 17 residues. In germline, CDR1 is MDHEN, CDR2 SYDVKM. Trimming took 1 base from V and 8 from J; bases not matched to a gene: 8. The CDR3 nucleotides are TGTGCCAGCAGTTTATCCCAGGGACAGGGGTTGGATTCACCCCTCCACTTT. The encoded protein is CASSLSQGQGLDSPLHF.

V gene TRBV7-9 combines with J gene TRBJ2-5; 9 positions agree with TRBD2. Germline V CDR1 and CDR2: SEHNR, FQNEAQ (reference sequence). There are 16 residues in the CDR3. V was clipped by 4 bases and J by 1 base; unmatched bases: 7. CDR3: CASSSEGSGGQETQYF. The CDR3 DNA reads TGTGCCAGCAGCTCCGAGGGTAGCGGGGGCCAAGAGACCCAGTACTTC.

This clonotype turned up a few times. A single base separates this from a much larger clone, so it may be a read error. V is TRBV5-5 and J is TRBJ1-1; D is unresolved. Germline CDR1 and CDR2: SGHKS and YYEKEE (reference sequence). Trimming took off 3 bases at V and 2 bases at J, with 8 bases between the two ends. The CDR3 contains 13 residues. The CDR3, as DNA: TGTGCCAGCAGCTGGGCGCCAAACACTGAAGCTTTCTTT. It yields the protein CASSWAPNTEAFF.

On this clonotype: Since a much larger clone is just one base distant, this may be a read error. The chain combines TRBV10-2 with TRBJ1-6; a weak D match, TRBD1 (5 bases). CDR1 WSHSY and CDR2 SAAADI come from the germline V gene. This CDR3 has 14 residues. The CDR3 reads CASSGAGTNSPPHF. CDR3 DNA: TGTGCCAGCAGTGGGGCAGGGACGAATTCACCCCCCCACTTT.

With regard to this clonotype: It may be a read error: a sequence one base away is much more abundant. The chain recombines TRBV29-1 with TRBJ2-5; 9 positions match TRBD1. Germline V lookup: CDR1 SQVTM, CDR2 ANQGSEA. The CDR3 extends over 12 amino acids. The CDR3 loop is CSIDRGMETQYF. The CDR3 DNA is TGCAGCATTGACAGGGGGATGGAGACCCAGTACTTC.

The chain couples TRBV29-1 to TRBJ2-5; the D is unclear. The length of the CDR3 is 12 residues. Germline CDR1 SQVTM, CDR2 ANQGSEA. The DNA for the CDR3 is TGCAGTCATCTCCGGAGTCGGGAGACCCAGTACTTC. It codes for CSHLRSRETQYF.

The CDR3 DNA reads as TGTGCCAGCATAGGGAGGGGCCTAGAAACCAACACTGAAGCTTTCTTT. As protein: CASIGRGLETNTEAFF. This rearrangement joins TRBV6-6 to TRBJ1-1; TRBD1 might be the D (5 bases). Between the trimmed V and J ends, which lost 7 bases and 2 bases, there was a span of 20 bases. Germline CDR1 and CDR2: MNHNY and SVGAGI (reference sequence). The CDR3 has 16 amino acids.

This chain joins TRBV10-2 and TRBJ2-1, with D possibly being TRBD2 (7 bases). The ends were cut back, 8 bases at V and 6 bases at J, with 11 bases in the middle. The germline V gene encodes CDR1 WSHSY and CDR2 SAAADI. CDR3 size: 12 residues. CDR3 sequence reads: CASEGGANEQFF. In DNA form, the CDR3 reads TGCGCCAGCGAGGGGGGGGCCAATGAGCAGTTCTTC.

This clonotype was counted only a few times. A much larger clonotype is one base distant, so this may be a read error. CDR3 loop: CSGDTRYEQYF. CDR3 sequence (DNA): TGCAGCGGTGATACCAGGTACGAGCAGTACTTC. The rearrangement links TRBV29-1 to TRBJ2-7; no firm D call. This CDR3 region has 11 residues. In germline, CDR1 is SQVTM, CDR2 ANQGSEA. The ends were cut back, 7 bases at V and 4 bases at J, with 11 bases in the middle.

The chain joins TRBV4-1 to TRBJ2-7, with D maybe TRBD1 (6 bases). Germline V gives CDR1 MGHRA, CDR2 YSYEKL. There are 14 residues in the CDR3. Deletions cut 2 bases from V and 2 bases from J, with 10 bases between. The CDR3: CASSQRTVTYEQYF. CDR3 in DNA: TGCGCCAGCAGCCAAAGGACAGTGACCTACGAGCAGTACTTC.

The chain recombines TRBV3-1 with TRBJ2-3; D is unclear. The CDR3 length is 14 residues. V was cut by 2 bases and J by 2 bases, with 8 bases left in between. Germline assignment: CDR1 LGHDT and CDR2 YNNKEL (reference sequence). The CDR3 DNA reads as TGTGCCAGCAGCCAAAACCGGTACACAGATACGCAGTATTTT. Protein: CASSQNRYTDTQYF.

There are a few counts of this clonotype. The genes are TRBV3-1 and TRBJ2-4; 7 bases align to TRBD1. Germline values: CDR1 LGHDT, CDR2 YNNKEL (reference sequence). V lost 4 bases, J lost 1 base, and 7 bases stayed unmatched. There are 16 residues in the CDR3. The CDR3 region is CASSPRQGSAKNIQYF. For the CDR3, the DNA is TGTGCCAGCAGCCCTAGACAGGGATCGGCCAAAAACATTCAGTACTTC.

This clonotype was observed a few times. This chain joins TRBV20-1 and TRBJ2-5; 12 bases map to TRBD1. Germline CDR1 reads DFQATT; CDR2 reads SNEGSKA (reference sequence). The V and J ends lost 3 bases and 5 bases, in that order; junction bases with no gene match: 7. This CDR3 is 15 amino acids long. The DNA for the CDR3 is TGCAGTGCTAGCGATGGGGACAGGGGGCCGGAGACCCAGTACTTC. Amino acid sequence: CSASDGDRGPETQYF.

The chain links TRBV20-1 to TRBJ2-4; 9 bases are shared with TRBD2. The DNA end is a closer match to TRBJ2-7, so the J assignment may be wrong. The CDR3 totals 14 residues. In germline, CDR1 is DFQATT, CDR2 SNEGSKA (reference sequence). CDR3 loop: CSARSGTSHYEQYF. In nucleotides, the CDR3 is TGCAGTGCTAGATCCGGGACTAGCCACTACGAGCAGTACTTC.

The CDR3 DNA follows: TGTGCCAGCAGTTACTACAGCTCCTACAATGAGCAGTTCTTC. Translating it yields CASSYYSSYNEQFF. The V gene is TRBV6-2 or TRBV6-3, the J gene TRBJ2-1; D unclear. Trimming removed 1 base at V and 0 bases at J, with 4 bases between. This CDR3 has 14 residues. Germline CDR1 MNHEY, CDR2 SVGEGT.

This clonotype showed up just a few times. The chain carries TRBV7-8 and TRBJ2-2; unclear D gene. The CDR3 consists of 17 residues. Deletions cut 4 bases from V and 1 base from J, with 16 bases between. The V gene's germline CDR1 is SGHVS and CDR2 FQNEAQ. The CDR3 protein is CASSSVSRPRNTGELFF. The CDR3 DNA sequence: TGTGCCAGCAGCTCAGTATCGAGGCCCCGGAACACCGGGGAGCTGTTTTTT.

V is TRBV7-2 and J is TRBJ1-5; possibly TRBD1 for D (5 bases). The CDR3 spans 14 residues. The ends were cut back, 5 bases at V and 6 bases at J, with 14 bases in the middle. The germline V gene has CDR1 SGHTA and CDR2 FQGNSA. The CDR3 region is CASSQSAGTQPQHF. The CDR3 DNA reads as TGTGCCAGCAGCCAGAGTGCAGGGACTCAGCCCCAGCATTTT.

This clonotype was picked up many times. The chain carries TRBV10-2 and TRBJ1-6, with D tentatively TRBD1 (5 bases). The CDR3 length is 14 residues. The V end lost 2 bases, the J end lost 7 bases, and 9 bases lay between the germline ends. CDR1 is WSHSY and CDR2 is SAAADI in the germline V gene. The CDR3 DNA follows: TGCGCCAGCAGTGAGCAGGGAAGGAATTCACCCCTCCACTTT. The encoded protein is CASSEQGRNSPLHF.